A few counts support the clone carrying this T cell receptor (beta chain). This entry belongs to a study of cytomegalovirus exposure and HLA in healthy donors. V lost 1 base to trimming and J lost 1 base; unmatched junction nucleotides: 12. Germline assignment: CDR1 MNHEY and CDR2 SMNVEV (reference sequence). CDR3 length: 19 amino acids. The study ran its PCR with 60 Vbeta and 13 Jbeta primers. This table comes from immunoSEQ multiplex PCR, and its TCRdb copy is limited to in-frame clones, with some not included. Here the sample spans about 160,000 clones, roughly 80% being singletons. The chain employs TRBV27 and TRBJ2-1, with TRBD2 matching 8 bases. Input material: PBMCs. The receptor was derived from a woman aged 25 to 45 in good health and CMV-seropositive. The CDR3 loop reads CASSLWGLLAGVSYNEQFF. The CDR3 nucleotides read TGTGCCAGCAGTTTATGGGGTTTGCTAGCGGGTGTTTCCTACAATGAGCAGTTCTTC.